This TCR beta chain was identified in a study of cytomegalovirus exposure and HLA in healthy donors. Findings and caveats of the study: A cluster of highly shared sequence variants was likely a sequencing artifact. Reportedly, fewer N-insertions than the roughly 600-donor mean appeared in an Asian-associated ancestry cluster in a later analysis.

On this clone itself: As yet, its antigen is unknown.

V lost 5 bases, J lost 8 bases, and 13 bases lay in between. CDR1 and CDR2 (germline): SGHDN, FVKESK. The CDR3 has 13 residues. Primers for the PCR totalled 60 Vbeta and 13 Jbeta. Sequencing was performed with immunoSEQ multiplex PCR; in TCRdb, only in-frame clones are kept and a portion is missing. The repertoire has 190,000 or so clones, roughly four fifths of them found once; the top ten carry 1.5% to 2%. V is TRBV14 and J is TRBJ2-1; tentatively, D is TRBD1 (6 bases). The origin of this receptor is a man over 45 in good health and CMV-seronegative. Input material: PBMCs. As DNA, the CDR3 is TGTGCCAGCAGCTCGATCAGGGGTGATGAGCAGTTCTTC. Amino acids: CASSSIRGDEQFF.